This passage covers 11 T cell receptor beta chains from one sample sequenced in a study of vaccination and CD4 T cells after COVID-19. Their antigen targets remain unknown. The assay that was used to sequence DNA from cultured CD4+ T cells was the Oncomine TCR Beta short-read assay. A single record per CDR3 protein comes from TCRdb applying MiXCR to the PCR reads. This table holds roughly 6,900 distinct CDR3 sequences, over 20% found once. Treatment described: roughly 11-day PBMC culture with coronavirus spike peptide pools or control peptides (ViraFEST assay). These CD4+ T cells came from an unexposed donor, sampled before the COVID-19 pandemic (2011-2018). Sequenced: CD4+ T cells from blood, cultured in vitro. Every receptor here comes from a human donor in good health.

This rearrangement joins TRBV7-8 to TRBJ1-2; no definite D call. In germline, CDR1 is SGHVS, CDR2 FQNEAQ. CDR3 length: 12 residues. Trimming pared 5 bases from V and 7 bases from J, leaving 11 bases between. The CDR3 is CASSPPAGGYTF. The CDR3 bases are TGTGCCAGCAGCCCCCCGGCAGGTGGCTACACCTTC.

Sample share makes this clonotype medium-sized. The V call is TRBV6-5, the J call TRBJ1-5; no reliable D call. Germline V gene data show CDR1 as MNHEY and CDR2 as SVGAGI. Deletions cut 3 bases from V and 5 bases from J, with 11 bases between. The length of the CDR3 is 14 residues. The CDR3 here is CASSYPRTDQPQHF. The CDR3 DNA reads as TGTGCCAGCAGTTATCCCCGCACCGATCAGCCCCAGCATTTT.

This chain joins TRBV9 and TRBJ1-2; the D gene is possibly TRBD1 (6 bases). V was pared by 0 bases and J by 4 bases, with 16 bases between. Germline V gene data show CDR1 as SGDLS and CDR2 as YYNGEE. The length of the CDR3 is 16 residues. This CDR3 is CASSVATSGGGYGYTF. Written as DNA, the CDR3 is TGTGCCAGCAGCGTAGCTACCTCGGGGGGCGGCTATGGCTACACCTTC.

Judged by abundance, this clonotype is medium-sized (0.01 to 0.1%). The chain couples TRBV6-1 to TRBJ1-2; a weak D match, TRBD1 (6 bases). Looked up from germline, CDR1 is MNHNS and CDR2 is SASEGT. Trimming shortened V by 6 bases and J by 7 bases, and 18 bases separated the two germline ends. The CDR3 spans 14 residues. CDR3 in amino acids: CASSQQGVGGGYTF. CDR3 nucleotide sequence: TGTGCCAGCAGCCAACAGGGAGTAGGTGGTGGCTACACCTTC.

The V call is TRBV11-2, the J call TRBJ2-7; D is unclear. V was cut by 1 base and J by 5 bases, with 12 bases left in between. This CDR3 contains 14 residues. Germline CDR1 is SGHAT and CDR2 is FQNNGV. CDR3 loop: CASSLGWQSDEQYF. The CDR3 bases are TGTGCCAGCAGCTTAGGGTGGCAAAGCGACGAGCAGTACTTC.

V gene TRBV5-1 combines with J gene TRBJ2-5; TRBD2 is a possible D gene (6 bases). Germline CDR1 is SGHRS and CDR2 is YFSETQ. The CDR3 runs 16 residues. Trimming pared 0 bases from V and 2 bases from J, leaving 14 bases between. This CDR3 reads CASSLEASEPQETQYF. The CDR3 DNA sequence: TGCGCCAGCAGCTTGGAGGCTAGCGAGCCGCAAGAGACCCAGTACTTC. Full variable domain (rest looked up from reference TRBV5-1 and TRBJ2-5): KAGVTQTPRYLIKTRGQQVTLSCSPISGHRSVSWYQQTPGQGLQFLFEYFSETQRNKGNFPGRFSGRQFSNSRSEMNVSTLELGDSALYLCASSLEASEPQETQYFGPGTRLLVL.

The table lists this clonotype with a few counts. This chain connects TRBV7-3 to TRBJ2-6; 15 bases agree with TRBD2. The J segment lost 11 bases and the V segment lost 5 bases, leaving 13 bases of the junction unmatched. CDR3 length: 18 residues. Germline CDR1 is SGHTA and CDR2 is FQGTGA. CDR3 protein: CASSPRPGLAGGRHVLTF. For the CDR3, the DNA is TGTGCCAGCAGCCCCCGACCGGGACTAGCGGGGGGACGCCACGTCCTGACTTTC.

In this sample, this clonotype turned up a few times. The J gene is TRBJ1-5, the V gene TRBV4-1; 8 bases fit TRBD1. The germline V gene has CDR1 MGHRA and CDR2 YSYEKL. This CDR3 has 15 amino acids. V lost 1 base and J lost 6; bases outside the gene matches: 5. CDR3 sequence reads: CASSQVETGAQPQHF. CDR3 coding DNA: TGCGCCAGCAGCCAAGTCGAGACAGGGGCTCAGCCCCAGCATTTT.

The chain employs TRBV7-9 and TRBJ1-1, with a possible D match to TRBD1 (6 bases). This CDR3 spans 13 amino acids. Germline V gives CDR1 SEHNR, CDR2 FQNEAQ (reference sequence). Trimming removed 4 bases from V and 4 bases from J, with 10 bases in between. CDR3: CASSSQGSTEAFF. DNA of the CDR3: TGTGCCAGCAGCTCTCAGGGGAGCACTGAAGCTTTCTTT.

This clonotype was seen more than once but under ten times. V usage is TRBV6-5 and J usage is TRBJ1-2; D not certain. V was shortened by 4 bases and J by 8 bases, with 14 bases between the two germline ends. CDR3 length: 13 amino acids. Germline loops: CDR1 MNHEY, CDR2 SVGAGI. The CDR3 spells CASSLKLTGGYTF. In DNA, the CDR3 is TGTGCCAGCAGTTTAAAGCTCACGGGGGGCTACACCTTC.

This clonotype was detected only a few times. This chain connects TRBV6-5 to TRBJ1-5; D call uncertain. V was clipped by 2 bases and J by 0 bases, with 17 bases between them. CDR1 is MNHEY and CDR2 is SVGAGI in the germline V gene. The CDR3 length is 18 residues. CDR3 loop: CASSYTMPARNSNQPQHF. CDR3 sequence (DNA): TGTGCCAGCAGTTACACTATGCCAGCCCGAAATAGCAATCAGCCCCAGCATTTT.